Listed below are T cell receptor beta chains from one sample, sequenced in a study of radiation and T cells in renal cell carcinoma. Sequencing used immunoSEQ multiplex PCR; TCRdb keeps in-frame clones, though not all of them. The sample has tens of thousands of clones; 80% to 90% are singletons. Sample: blood, taken from a patient whose treatment included radiotherapy and nephrectomy. The receptors were gathered from a woman in her forties or fifties with renal cell carcinoma. CDR3s include the opening cysteine and the closing phenylalanine or tryptophan. The D gene is left open where the match is weak. Not all rows give a size; the values are once, few, many and, for expanded clones, a class.

size: .
V: TRBV6-6
D: TRBD2
J: TRBJ2-3
CDR3: CASGTSYIDTQYF
DNA: TGTGCCAGCGGGACTAGCTATATAGATACGCAGTATTTT

size: .
V: TRBV18
D: .
J: TRBJ2-1
CDR3: CAEAGSSNEQFF
DNA: TGTGCTGAGGCGGGAAGTAGCAATGAGCAGTTCTTC

size: once
V: TRBV28
D: .
J: TRBJ1-1
CDR3: CASSTPPNTEAFF
DNA: TGTGCCAGCAGTACCCCCCCGAACACTGAAGCTTTCTTT

size: .
V: TRBV15
D: .
J: TRBJ1-2
CDR3: CATSRDLREYGYTF
DNA: TGTGCCACCAGCAGAGATCTCCGTGAATATGGCTACACCTTC

size: .
V: TRBV18
D: .
J: TRBJ1-5
CDR3: CASSPLALVTLQPQHF
DNA: TGTGCCAGCTCACCCTTGGCGTTAGTCACCCTACAGCCCCAGCATTTT

size: .
V: TRBV19
D: .
J: TRBJ2-5
CDR3: CASSITRRWQETQYF
DNA: TGTGCCAGTAGTATAACCCGGAGGTGGCAAGAGACCCAGTACTTC

size: .
V: TRBV2
D: TRBD1
J: TRBJ2-3
CDR3: CASSEYDRGDTQYF
DNA: TGTGCCAGCAGTGAATACGACAGGGGAGATACGCAGTATTTT

size: .
V: TRBV7-2
D: .
J: TRBJ2-7
CDR3: CASSLGSPYEQYF
DNA: TGTGCCAGCAGCTTGGGGAGCCCATACGAGCAGTACTTC

size: .
V: TRBV10-3
D: TRBD1
J: TRBJ1-1
CDR3: CAISYRQGMNTEAFF
DNA: TGTGCCATCAGCTACAGACAGGGAATGAACACTGAAGCTTTCTTT

size: .
V: TRBV7-9
D: .
J: TRBJ2-6
CDR3: CASPSPGEIVRANVLTF
DNA: TGTGCCAGCCCATCCCCAGGGGAGATAGTTAGGGCCAACGTCCTGACTTTC

size: .
V: TRBV28
D: .
J: TRBJ2-7
CDR3: CASLMTVGGEQYF
DNA: TGTGCCAGCCTTATGACAGTGGGCGGCGAGCAGTACTTC

size: .
V: TRBV19
D: .
J: TRBJ2-5
CDR3: CASSMLAKETQYF
DNA: TGTGCCAGTAGTATGCTAGCGAAAGAGACCCAGTACTTC

size: .
V: TRBV30
D: .
J: TRBJ2-2
CDR3: CAWRGGRKNTGELFF
DNA: TGTGCCTGGAGGGGGGGACGGAAGAACACCGGGGAGCTGTTTTTT

size: .
V: TRBV9
D: .
J: TRBJ2-6
CDR3: CASSVIALAGANVLTF
DNA: TGTGCCAGCAGCGTTATAGCGCTAGCTGGGGCCAACGTCCTGACTTTC

size: .
V: TRBV4-3
D: .
J: TRBJ1-1
CDR3: CASSQDPRLMNTEAFF
DNA: TGCGCCAGCAGCCAAGATCCCCGACTCATGAACACTGAAGCTTTCTTT

size: .
V: TRBV7-2
D: TRBD1
J: TRBJ2-1
CDR3: CANRDRGINEQFF
DNA: TGTGCCAACCGGGACAGGGGTATAAATGAGCAGTTCTTC

size: .
V: TRBV5-1
D: .
J: TRBJ2-3
CDR3: CASSLGSFPDTQYF
DNA: TGCGCCAGCAGCTTGGGAAGTTTCCCAGATACGCAGTATTTT

size: .
V: TRBV27
D: TRBD1
J: TRBJ2-6
CDR3: CASSPDRVGANVLTF
DNA: TGTGCCAGCAGCCCCGACAGGGTTGGGGCCAACGTCCTGACTTTC

size: .
V: TRBV27
D: TRBD1
J: TRBJ1-5
CDR3: CATQGGSNQPQHF
DNA: TGTGCCACACAGGGGGGGTCCAATCAGCCCCAGCATTTT

size: .
V: TRBV9
D: TRBD2
J: TRBJ2-3
CDR3: CASSVGLAGVSLTDTQYF
DNA: TGTGCCAGCAGCGTAGGGCTAGCGGGAGTCTCCCTCACAGATACGCAGTATTTT

size: .
V: TRBV9
D: TRBD1
J: TRBJ1-2
CDR3: CASRTTGGGYTF
DNA: TGTGCCAGCAGAACCACAGGGGGCGGCTACACCTTC

size: .
V: TRBV6-1
D: TRBD1
J: TRBJ1-6
CDR3: CASSDARGNYNSPLHF
DNA: TGTGCCAGCAGTGATGCCAGGGGGAACTATAATTCACCCCTCCACTTT

size: .
V: TRBV28
D: .
J: TRBJ1-4
CDR3: CASRSPGNEKLFF
DNA: TGTGCCAGCAGGTCACCAGGGAATGAAAAACTGTTTTTT

size: .
V: TRBV5-1
D: .
J: TRBJ1-5
CDR3: CASSLEQDQPQHF
DNA: TGCGCCAGCAGCTTGGAACAAGATCAGCCCCAGCATTTT

size: .
V: TRBV28
D: .
J: TRBJ2-7
CDR3: CVSRRDRTYEQYF
DNA: TGTGTCAGCAGAAGAGACAGGACCTACGAGCAGTACTTC

size: .
V: TRBV19
D: .
J: TRBJ1-5
CDR3: CASSIEGETGQPQHF
DNA: TGTGCCAGTAGTATAGAGGGGGAGACGGGACAGCCCCAGCATTTT

size: .
V: TRBV19
D: .
J: TRBJ2-7
CDR3: CATGRGPGQIGQYF
DNA: TGTGCCACCGGGAGGGGGCCGGGTCAAATTGGGCAGTACTTC